This T cell receptor beta chain was recovered during a study of blood T cells in healthy people across ages (dated by TCRdb to the mid-2010s). Regarding the complete study: Template switching captured roughly one uniquely barcoded TCR beta cDNA molecule per two T cells in model experiments. Age-related changes in TCR beta repertoire diversity were measured in the study by deep sequencing normalized with unique cDNA molecular identifiers. The donors were divided into four age groups: young (average around 16 years), middle-aged (almost 40), aged (roughly 66) and long-lived (roughly 86). Donors of different ages were randomly distributed across sequencing lanes to avoid experimental bias. Using the same blood draw, the study looked at two additional independent replicas of 1 million unique cDNA reads for two donors, one aged 18 to 30 and the other aged 80 or older.

The CDR3, from cysteine to phenylalanine, totals 15 residues. CDR3 DNA only is kept here, 45 bases in frame from base 1. The germline V gene encodes CDR1 SGHDN and CDR2 FVKESK. A word on this clonotype: Its antigen is still unknown. One end of the junction fails to match germline, which may point to a read error.

Study-level results and caveats: The long-lived group showed more naive CD4+ T cells, fewer expanded clones and increased TCR diversity than the aged group, suggesting age selection. As age increased, observed TCR beta diversity per million T cells dropped in a roughly linear way, and a significant reduction was already evident by age 40. The percentage of naive T cells measured by flow cytometry correlated strongly with observed TCR beta diversity. Donor CMV infection status was unknown, potentially confounding age-related changes in expanded clonotypes. Estimates of total diversity based on one million sequenced T cells were considered lower bounds and underestimates. Conclusive comparison of naive and antigen-experienced compartments was prevented by the profiling of bulk unsorted PBMCs.

The library relied on 5' RACE. Sequenced using an Illumina HiSeq 2500. A second PCR of 7 to 11 cycles was run with a J-beta primer mix and a sample-barcoded 5' primer. Each TCR beta cDNA molecule received a unique molecular identifier from a template-switch 5' adaptor carrying 12 random nucleotides. At least 2.5 million CDR3-containing paired-end reads were obtained from each sample. All of the RNA was converted into first-strand cDNA using the Mint cDNA synthesis kit, with a TRBC-specific oligonucleotide serving as the primer. Following uracil-DNA glycosylase treatment, all cDNA underwent a first 18-cycle PCR with the universal primers M1SS and BC2_uni_R. The study's own analysis went as follows. For normalization, 1 million high-quality reads, each with a distinct molecular identifier, were randomly selected from each sample. Instead of being binned into consensus sequences, reads that shared molecular identifiers were thrown out. MiTCR, run with a Q25 quality threshold and the strictest error-elimination algorithm, handled CDR3 identification, clonotype clustering and error correction. A nonparametric unseen species model with Euler transformation was used to estimate lower-bound total TCR beta diversity. The public reads were reanalyzed by TCRdb: fastp trimming at Q25, MiXCR alignment, in-frame beta chains only. Rows with one shared CDR3 protein collapse into an entry with the most common genes and DNA. What appears here as the V and J calls and clone size reflects TCRdb's work, not the paper's. A total of hundreds of thousands of distinct CDR3 sequences appear in this sample, 45% to 50% of them only once. The top ten clones comprise approximately 32% of the sample.

The 39 donors, aged roughly 6 to 95 years, were systemically healthy Caucasian individuals from Russia. Around 9.8 milliliters of peripheral blood were collected from each donor into EDTA-treated Vacutainer tubes. Ficoll-Paque density-gradient centrifugation was used to isolate PBMCs, with at least 7 million obtained per sample. Total RNA, at least 6 micrograms per sample, was extracted from PBMCs with Trizol reagent. For every donor, flow cytometry on a PBMC aliquot measured the percentage of naive CD45RAhigh/CD27high T cells. This sequence uses TRBV14 and TRBJ2-1; the D gene is possibly TRBD1 or TRBD2, with 6 bases matching each. The sequence was collected from a woman aged 55-70 years in good health. The sequencing input was blood. The CDR3 here reads CVSSPGASSYNEQFF. The DNA sequence reads TGTGTCAGCAGCCCGGGGGCTTCCTCCTACAATGAGCAGTTCTTC.